This T cell receptor (beta chain) was retrieved from a study of T cell repertoires in cytomegalovirus infection. A few counts support this clonotype. As yet, its antigen is unknown. Using its own MiXCR run on the reads, TCRdb lists one record per CDR3 protein. Here the sample spans 57,000 or so distinct CDR3 sequences, about a third being singletons. The CDR3 is made up of 15 amino acids. The ends were cut back, 5 bases at V and 3 bases at J, with 15 bases in the middle. Germline CDR1 is SGHVS and CDR2 is FNYEAQ. This chain connects TRBV7-6 to TRBJ2-3; D gene unclear. The receptor comes from a human donor in good health (CMV status not recorded). Some clones in this sample may be carry-over from other donors' samples. Sequenced material: PBMCs, sequenced either directly or after in vitro stimulation (not recorded which). The CDR3 DNA reads TGTGCCAGCAGCCCCGGTGGGATCCGGACAGATACGCAGTATTTT. It encodes CASSPGGIRTDTQYF. Full variable domain (rest looked up from reference TRBV7-6 and TRBJ2-3): GAGVSQSPRYKVTKRGQDVALRCDPISGHVSLYWYRQALGQGPEFLTYFNYEAQQDKSGLPNDRFSAERPEGSISTLTIQRTEQRDSAMYRCASSPGGIRTDTQYFGPGTRLTVL.